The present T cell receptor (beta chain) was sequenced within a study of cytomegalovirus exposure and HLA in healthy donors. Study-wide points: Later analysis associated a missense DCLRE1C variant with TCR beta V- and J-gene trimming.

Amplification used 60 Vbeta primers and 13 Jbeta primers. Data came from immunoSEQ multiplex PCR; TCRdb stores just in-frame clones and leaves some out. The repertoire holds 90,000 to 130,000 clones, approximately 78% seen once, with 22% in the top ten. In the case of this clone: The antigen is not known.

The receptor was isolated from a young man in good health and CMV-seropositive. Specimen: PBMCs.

CDR3 DNA: TGTGCCAGCAGCCCACGTAGCGGTAACTCCTACAATGAGCAGTTCTTC. This gives the protein CASSPRSGNSYNEQFF. The chain recombines TRBV11-3 with TRBJ2-1, with a tentative D call TRBD2 (6 bases). Germline V gene lookup returns CDR1 SGHNT and CDR2 YENEEA. V shed 5 bases and J shed 0 bases, with 14 bases lying between them. CDR3 length: 16 amino acids. Using reference TRBV11-3 and TRBJ2-1 for the parts outside the CDR3, the full variable domain is EAGVVQSPRYKIIEKKQPVAFWCNPISGHNTLYWYLQNLGQGPELLIRYENEEAVDDSQLPKDRFSAERLKGVDSTLKIQPAELGDSAVYLCASSPRSGNSYNEQFFGPGTRLTVL.